Listed here is a single T cell receptor (beta chain). This entry belongs to a study of T cells after yellow fever vaccination. Germline CDR1 reads MNHNS; CDR2 reads SASEGT. The CDR3 runs 14 residues. The ends were cut back, 6 bases at V and 4 bases at J, with 13 bases in the middle. TCRdb ran MiXCR on the 5' RACE reads and lists one entry per CDR3 protein. The sample contains a few hundred thousand distinct CDR3 sequences, about 6.9% of which appear only once. The clonotype was recovered from a man younger than 30 who received the YFV17D yellow fever vaccine. J is TRBJ2-1 and V is TRBV6-1; D remains unclear. The sample in question was PBMCs, obtained about 49 days after the first yellow fever vaccination. The DNA of the CDR3 is TGTGCCAGCAGCACTACCTCCGGGTACAATGAGCAGTTCTTC. Amino acid sequence: CASSTTSGYNEQFF.